A selection of T cell receptor beta chains follows, all from one sample in a study of regulatory T cells in long-lasting Graves disease. TCRdb redid the calling of the multiplex PCR reads with MiXCR, one entry per CDR3 protein. The sample consists of roughly 560,000 distinct CDR3 sequences, 12% of them appearing once. These data also formed part of another study, on T cells in Graves' hyperthyroidism and ophthalmopathy.

The input for sequencing was peripheral blood mononuclear cells (PBMCs), taken at new diagnosis, from a patient treated with antithyroid drugs. The receptors were sampled from a woman in her 30s with Graves disease. Both conserved end residues are part of each CDR3. A D gene is named only where the DNA matches it firmly. Clone size is given for some rows only: seen once, a few or many times, or a class if the clone is expanded.

cdr3_length: 15
clone_size: NA
v_call: TRBV7-2
j_call: TRBJ2-5
d_call: TRBD2
cdr3_aa: CASSQSGRAVETQYF
cdr3_nt: TGTGCCAGCAGCCAAAGCGGGAGGGCCGTCGAGACCCAGTACTTC

cdr3_length: 16
clone_size: many
v_call: TRBV6-5
j_call: TRBJ2-5
d_call: NA
cdr3_aa: CASSYSASSRGETQYF
cdr3_nt: TGTGCCAGCAGTTACTCGGCCAGCTCTAGGGGAGAGACCCAGTACTTC

cdr3_length: 15
clone_size: NA
v_call: TRBV2
j_call: TRBJ1-4
d_call: NA
cdr3_aa: CAIHPTGTNYEKLFF
cdr3_nt: TGTGCCATCCACCCAACCGGGACTAACTATGAAAAACTGTTTTTT

cdr3_length: 14
clone_size: few
v_call: TRBV6-5
j_call: TRBJ2-1
d_call: NA
cdr3_aa: CASSYSYSTREQFF
cdr3_nt: TGTGCCAGCAGTTACTCCTATTCCACCCGCGAGCAGTTCTTC

cdr3_length: 16
clone_size: NA
v_call: TRBV18
j_call: TRBJ2-5
d_call: TRBD2
cdr3_aa: CASSHLAGPARETQYF
cdr3_nt: TGTGCCAGCTCACACCTAGCGGGACCCGCCAGGGAGACCCAGTACTTC

cdr3_length: 11
clone_size: NA
v_call: TRBV7-9
j_call: TRBJ2-1
d_call: NA
cdr3_aa: CASSFETEQFF
cdr3_nt: TGTGCCAGCAGCTTTGAAACTGAGCAGTTCTTC

cdr3_length: 20
clone_size: many
v_call: TRBV12-3/TRBV12-4
j_call: TRBJ2-1
d_call: NA
cdr3_aa: CASSLIPGSAGFRSYNEQFF
cdr3_nt: TGTGCCAGCAGTTTAATCCCGGGGTCCGCAGGGTTTCGCTCCTACAATGAGCAGTTCTTC

cdr3_length: 13
clone_size: many
v_call: TRBV14
j_call: TRBJ2-7
d_call: TRBD1
cdr3_aa: CASSQVRTGGLYF
cdr3_nt: TGTGCCAGCAGCCAAGTGAGGACAGGGGGCTTGTACTTC

cdr3_length: 14
clone_size: many
v_call: TRBV2
j_call: TRBJ2-2
d_call: NA
cdr3_aa: CASSEDAGYGELFF
cdr3_nt: TGTGCCAGCAGTGAAGATGCAGGGTACGGGGAGCTGTTTTTT

cdr3_length: 19
clone_size: many
v_call: TRBV12-5
j_call: TRBJ2-1
d_call: NA
cdr3_aa: CASDLSEKANEGSYNEQFF
cdr3_nt: TGTGCTAGTGATCTATCCGAAAAGGCTAATGAGGGCTCCTACAATGAGCAGTTCTTC

cdr3_length: 15
clone_size: many
v_call: TRBV29-1
j_call: TRBJ2-7
d_call: NA
cdr3_aa: CSVEDSSTGLYEQYF
cdr3_nt: TGCAGCGTTGAAGACTCCTCAACAGGGTTATACGAGCAGTACTTC

cdr3_length: 18
clone_size: many
v_call: TRBV5-6
j_call: TRBJ2-7
d_call: TRBD2
cdr3_aa: CASSLGLAGRAGPYEQYF
cdr3_nt: TGTGCCAGCAGCTTGGGACTAGCGGGGCGTGCGGGACCCTACGAGCAGTACTTC

cdr3_length: 14
clone_size: many
v_call: TRBV6-2/TRBV6-3
j_call: TRBJ2-1
d_call: NA
cdr3_aa: CASREVPNYNEQFF
cdr3_nt: TGTGCCAGCAGGGAGGTTCCCAACTACAATGAGCAGTTCTTC

cdr3_length: 17
clone_size: many
v_call: TRBV5-1
j_call: TRBJ2-5
d_call: TRBD2
cdr3_aa: CASSALPGLASQETQYF
cdr3_nt: TGCGCCAGCAGCGCATTACCGGGACTAGCGTCTCAAGAGACCCAGTACTTC

cdr3_length: 13
clone_size: NA
v_call: TRBV29-1
j_call: TRBJ1-5
d_call: NA
cdr3_aa: CSVVAGTEGPQHF
cdr3_nt: TGCAGCGTTGTCGCCGGCACGGAGGGGCCCCAGCATTTT

cdr3_length: 14
clone_size: many
v_call: TRBV11-1
j_call: TRBJ1-6
d_call: NA
cdr3_aa: CASSFGRQNSPLHF
cdr3_nt: TGTGCCAGCAGCTTCGGACGCCAAAATTCACCCCTCCACTTT

cdr3_length: 16
clone_size: NA
v_call: TRBV6-9
j_call: TRBJ2-5
d_call: TRBD2
cdr3_aa: CASSSLLREGKETQYF
cdr3_nt: TGTGCCAGCAGTTCCCTTTTGCGGGAGGGTAAAGAGACCCAGTACTTC

cdr3_length: 13
clone_size: NA
v_call: TRBV11-2
j_call: TRBJ2-7
d_call: NA
cdr3_aa: CASSPPSGYEQYF
cdr3_nt: TGTGCCAGCAGCCCACCGTCGGGGTACGAGCAGTACTTC

cdr3_length: 14
clone_size: many
v_call: TRBV2
j_call: TRBJ2-5
d_call: NA
cdr3_aa: CASRYGAGQETQYF
cdr3_nt: TGTGCCAGCCGTTACGGGGCAGGCCAAGAGACCCAGTACTTC

cdr3_length: 17
clone_size: many
v_call: TRBV11-1
j_call: TRBJ2-1
d_call: TRBD2
cdr3_aa: CASSSPTSGRGYNEQFF
cdr3_nt: TGTGCCAGCAGCTCCCCGACTAGCGGGAGAGGGTACAATGAGCAGTTCTTC

cdr3_length: 15
clone_size: many
v_call: TRBV18
j_call: TRBJ2-1
d_call: NA
cdr3_aa: CASSSPTSPYNEQFF
cdr3_nt: TGTGCCAGCTCAAGTCCTACGTCCCCTTACAATGAGCAGTTCTTC

cdr3_length: 14
clone_size: NA
v_call: TRBV12-3/TRBV12-4
j_call: TRBJ2-3
d_call: TRBD1
cdr3_aa: CASSLLQGTDSQYF
cdr3_nt: TGTGCCAGCAGTTTACTTCAGGGGACAGATTCGCAGTATTTT

cdr3_length: 14
clone_size: NA
v_call: TRBV9
j_call: TRBJ2-7
d_call: TRBD1
cdr3_aa: CASSVAGQGYEQYF
cdr3_nt: TGTGCCAGCAGCGTAGCCGGACAGGGGTACGAGCAGTACTTC

cdr3_length: 14
clone_size: few
v_call: TRBV20-1
j_call: TRBJ2-7
d_call: TRBD1
cdr3_aa: CSARDGQGAREQYF
cdr3_nt: TGCAGTGCTAGAGATGGGCAGGGGGCGCGAGAGCAGTACTTC

cdr3_length: 14
clone_size: many
v_call: TRBV10-3
j_call: TRBJ2-1
d_call: NA
cdr3_aa: CAISGFAGGNEQFF
cdr3_nt: TGTGCCATCAGTGGGTTTGCGGGCGGGAATGAGCAGTTCTTC

cdr3_length: 12
clone_size: NA
v_call: TRBV20-1
j_call: TRBJ2-3
d_call: NA
cdr3_aa: CSATRETDTQYF
cdr3_nt: TGCAGTGCTACACGGGAGACAGATACGCAGTATTTT

cdr3_length: 13
clone_size: NA
v_call: TRBV6-1
j_call: TRBJ1-1
d_call: NA
cdr3_aa: CASSNTRWSEAFF
cdr3_nt: TGTGCCAGCAGCAATACCCGATGGAGTGAAGCTTTCTTT

cdr3_length: 16
clone_size: many
v_call: TRBV15
j_call: TRBJ1-5
d_call: NA
cdr3_aa: CATSRASVYSNQPQHF
cdr3_nt: TGTGCCACCAGCAGAGCATCAGTGTATAGCAATCAGCCCCAGCATTTT

cdr3_length: 15
clone_size: many
v_call: TRBV18
j_call: TRBJ2-7
d_call: NA
cdr3_aa: CASSPIGTAVYEQYF
cdr3_nt: TGTGCCAGCTCACCAATCGGGACCGCCGTCTACGAGCAGTACTTC

cdr3_length: 15
clone_size: few
v_call: TRBV7-6
j_call: TRBJ1-1
d_call: TRBD1
cdr3_aa: CASSSRQGLSTEAFF
cdr3_nt: TGTGCCAGCAGCTCGAGACAGGGTCTGAGCACTGAAGCTTTCTTT

cdr3_length: 11
clone_size: NA
v_call: TRBV6-1
j_call: TRBJ1-6
d_call: NA
cdr3_aa: CASSEYSPLHF
cdr3_nt: TGTGCCAGCAGTGAATACTCACCCCTCCACTTT

cdr3_length: 15
clone_size: many
v_call: TRBV6-2/TRBV6-3
j_call: TRBJ2-1
d_call: NA
cdr3_aa: CATSPFLGAYNEQFF
cdr3_nt: TGTGCCACCTCTCCCTTTCTAGGGGCCTACAATGAGCAGTTCTTC

cdr3_length: 14
clone_size: few
v_call: TRBV7-8
j_call: TRBJ1-4
d_call: NA
cdr3_aa: CASSLTFTNEKLFF
cdr3_nt: TGTGCCAGCAGCCTCACGTTTACTAATGAAAAACTGTTTTTT

cdr3_length: 13
clone_size: many
v_call: TRBV27
j_call: TRBJ1-5
d_call: NA
cdr3_aa: CASSVGRDQPQHF
cdr3_nt: TGTGCCAGCAGTGTGGGGAGAGATCAGCCCCAGCATTTT

cdr3_length: 12
clone_size: many
v_call: TRBV29-1
j_call: TRBJ1-2
d_call: NA
cdr3_aa: CSVQQDDYGYTF
cdr3_nt: TGCAGCGTGCAACAGGACGACTATGGCTACACCTTC

cdr3_length: 15
clone_size: many
v_call: TRBV11-3
j_call: TRBJ2-2
d_call: NA
cdr3_aa: CASSLGGPRTGELFF
cdr3_nt: TGTGCCAGCAGCTTAGGCGGGCCCCGCACCGGGGAGCTGTTTTTT

cdr3_length: 16
clone_size: many
v_call: TRBV25-1
j_call: TRBJ2-1
d_call: NA
cdr3_aa: CASSEQASGPGNEQFF
cdr3_nt: TGTGCCAGCAGTGAACAGGCGAGCGGGCCCGGGAATGAGCAGTTCTTC

cdr3_length: 13
clone_size: many
v_call: TRBV3-1
j_call: TRBJ2-1
d_call: NA
cdr3_aa: CASKGGNNNEQFF
cdr3_nt: TGTGCCAGCAAGGGCGGCAACAACAATGAGCAGTTCTTC

cdr3_length: 15
clone_size: many
v_call: TRBV2
j_call: TRBJ2-5
d_call: TRBD2
cdr3_aa: CASRDPGGPSETQYF
cdr3_nt: TGTGCCAGCAGGGATCCGGGAGGCCCCTCAGAGACCCAGTACTTC

cdr3_length: 17
clone_size: many
v_call: TRBV25-1
j_call: TRBJ2-1
d_call: TRBD2
cdr3_aa: CASSEMFWRENYNEQFF
cdr3_nt: TGTGCCAGCAGTGAAATGTTCTGGCGGGAGAACTACAATGAGCAGTTCTTC

cdr3_length: 14
clone_size: many
v_call: TRBV7-2
j_call: TRBJ1-5
d_call: NA
cdr3_aa: CASSFAGPVSAQHF
cdr3_nt: TGTGCCAGCAGCTTTGCAGGACCGGTCAGTGCCCAGCATTTT

cdr3_length: 14
clone_size: few
v_call: TRBV12-3/TRBV12-4
j_call: TRBJ1-1
d_call: NA
cdr3_aa: CASILRAENTEAFF
cdr3_nt: TGTGCCAGCATCCTAAGGGCAGAGAACACTGAAGCTTTCTTT

cdr3_length: 14
clone_size: NA
v_call: TRBV2
j_call: TRBJ1-5
d_call: NA
cdr3_aa: CASSGTEGNQPQHF
cdr3_nt: TGTGCCAGCAGTGGGACAGAGGGGAATCAGCCCCAGCATTTT

cdr3_length: 14
clone_size: many
v_call: TRBV20-1
j_call: TRBJ2-5
d_call: TRBD2
cdr3_aa: CSARDRGTRDTQYF
cdr3_nt: TGCAGTGCTAGAGATCGGGGGACTAGAGATACCCAGTACTTC

cdr3_length: 15
clone_size: few
v_call: TRBV18
j_call: TRBJ2-7
d_call: TRBD2
cdr3_aa: CASSRTSGLSYEQYF
cdr3_nt: TGTGCCAGCTCGCGGACTAGCGGGCTCTCCTACGAGCAGTACTTC

cdr3_length: 14
clone_size: many
v_call: TRBV6-9
j_call: TRBJ1-1
d_call: NA
cdr3_aa: CASSYIGENTEAFF
cdr3_nt: TGTGCCAGCAGTTACATTGGGGAGAACACTGAAGCTTTCTTT

cdr3_length: 13
clone_size: NA
v_call: TRBV12-3/TRBV12-4
j_call: TRBJ2-1
d_call: NA
cdr3_aa: CASSSPPGWEQFF
cdr3_nt: TGTGCCAGCAGTTCCCCGCCGGGCTGGGAGCAGTTCTTC

cdr3_length: 16
clone_size: NA
v_call: TRBV28
j_call: TRBJ1-6
d_call: NA
cdr3_aa: CASSLPVQGSNSPLHF
cdr3_nt: TGTGCCAGCAGTTTGCCTGTACAGGGTAGTAATTCACCCCTCCACTTT

cdr3_length: 15
clone_size: NA
v_call: TRBV5-4
j_call: TRBJ2-7
d_call: NA
cdr3_aa: CASSSRRGRNYEQYF
cdr3_nt: TGTGCCAGCAGCTCACGGCGGGGGCGCAACTACGAGCAGTACTTC

cdr3_length: 11
clone_size: many
v_call: TRBV6-1
j_call: TRBJ1-1
d_call: NA
cdr3_aa: CASTRGTEAFF
cdr3_nt: TGTGCCAGCACGCGGGGGACTGAAGCTTTCTTT

cdr3_length: 14
clone_size: many
v_call: TRBV5-1
j_call: TRBJ2-7
d_call: NA
cdr3_aa: CASSLAASSYEQYF
cdr3_nt: TGTGCCAGCAGCTTAGCAGCGAGCTCCTACGAGCAGTACTTC

cdr3_length: 12
clone_size: few
v_call: TRBV20-1
j_call: TRBJ2-2
d_call: NA
cdr3_aa: CSASKGTGELFF
cdr3_nt: TGCAGTGCTAGTAAGGGGACCGGGGAGCTGTTTTTT

cdr3_length: 15
clone_size: many
v_call: TRBV2
j_call: TRBJ1-5
d_call: NA
cdr3_aa: CASSTGLPTLQPQHF
cdr3_nt: TGTGCCAGCAGCACGGGACTTCCAACTCTACAGCCCCAGCATTTT

cdr3_length: 16
clone_size: many
v_call: TRBV2
j_call: TRBJ2-1
d_call: TRBD2
cdr3_aa: CASSRKGLEGYNEQFF
cdr3_nt: TGTGCCAGCAGCCGTAAGGGACTAGAAGGCTACAATGAGCAGTTCTTC

cdr3_length: 19
clone_size: many
v_call: TRBV6-5
j_call: TRBJ2-2
d_call: NA
cdr3_aa: CASSYSSYGTASNTGELFF
cdr3_nt: TGTGCCAGCAGTTACTCGAGCTATGGGACGGCCTCGAACACCGGGGAGCTGTTTTTT

cdr3_length: 18
clone_size: few
v_call: TRBV7-9
j_call: TRBJ2-3
d_call: NA
cdr3_aa: CASSLEARRVRRTDTQYF
cdr3_nt: TGTGCCAGCAGCTTAGAAGCCCGAAGGGTTCGCCGCACAGATACGCAGTATTTT

cdr3_length: 15
clone_size: few
v_call: TRBV4-1
j_call: TRBJ2-1
d_call: NA
cdr3_aa: CASSHAGDGYNEQFF
cdr3_nt: TGCGCCAGCAGCCATGCAGGGGACGGCTACAATGAGCAGTTCTTC

cdr3_length: 16
clone_size: many
v_call: TRBV5-1
j_call: TRBJ2-3
d_call: NA
cdr3_aa: CASSLSISSGTDTQYF
cdr3_nt: TGCGCCAGCAGCTTGTCGATTAGCAGCGGCACAGATACGCAGTATTTT

cdr3_length: 15
clone_size: NA
v_call: TRBV7-9
j_call: TRBJ2-5
d_call: TRBD2
cdr3_aa: CASSLAGGPIETQYF
cdr3_nt: TGTGCCAGCAGCTTAGCGGGAGGGCCGATAGAGACCCAGTACTTC

cdr3_length: 11
clone_size: many
v_call: TRBV25-1
j_call: TRBJ2-5
d_call: TRBD1
cdr3_aa: CASSDGTAQYF
cdr3_nt: TGTGCCAGCAGTGATGGGACAGCCCAGTACTTC